Presented here are 26 T cell receptor beta chains from one specimen sequenced in a study of TIL therapy for anti-PD-1-resistant metastatic lung cancer. Sequencing used immunoSEQ v3. The repertoire was sequenced with immunoSEQ multiplex PCR; TCRdb's copy has only in-frame clones and lacks some. Seen here are tens of thousands of clones, roughly 85% observed once, and the top ten hold about 15%. Time point here: pre-treatment sample, taken before nivolumab and TIL therapy. This specimen was blood, taken at baseline. The receptors were sampled from a man between 65 and 79 years old with non-small cell lung cancer.

The chain employs TRBV15 and TRBJ1-2; a possible D gene is TRBD1 (5 bases). V lost 8 bases and J lost 8, with 15 bases in between. The germline V gene encodes CDR1 LNHNV and CDR2 YYDKDF (reference sequence). The CDR3 is made up of 12 amino acids. CDR3 loop: CATSITGGGYTF. The CDR3 nucleotides are TGTGCCACCTCGATAACCGGGGGGGGCTACACCTTC.

Here the CDR3 reads CASSQDQAGRDTQYF. CDR3 sequence (DNA): TGCGCCAGCAGCCAAGATCAGGCTGGCAGAGATACGCAGTATTTT. The genes are TRBV4-3 and TRBJ2-3; D unclear. Trimming left V 0 bases short and J 5 bases short, with 12 bases between. This CDR3 has 15 amino acids. Germline lookup yields CDR1 LGHNA and CDR2 YSLEER.

The chain employs TRBV9 and TRBJ2-7; TRBD2 matches 7 bases. V lost 1 base, J lost 2 bases, and 9 bases stayed unmatched. The CDR3 is made up of 16 amino acids. Germline CDR1 SGDLS, CDR2 YYNGEE. CDR3 in DNA: TGTGCCAGCAGCGTACCCCAGAGGGAGGGCCCCTACGAGCAGTACTTC. Translating it yields CASSVPQREGPYEQYF.

Here the CDR3 DNA reads TGTGCCAGCAGTCTGGACAGGGGGCCAGTAGCCGAGCAGTACTTC. Its protein product is CASSLDRGPVAEQYF. This chain uses TRBV9 with TRBJ2-7, with 11 bases matching TRBD1. The CDR3 runs to 15 residues. The J segment lost 6 bases and the V segment lost 5 bases, leaving 10 bases of the junction unmatched. The germline V gene has CDR1 SGDLS and CDR2 YYNGEE.

The rearrangement uses TRBV6-1 and TRBJ1-2; no clear D. There are 13 residues in the CDR3. Germline lookup yields CDR1 MNHNS and CDR2 SASEGT. Between the trimmed V and J ends, which lost 10 bases and 0 bases, there was a span of 12 bases. Written as DNA, the CDR3 is TGTGCCATGCGTGCCTCCGCTAACTATGGCTACACCTTC. Protein product: CAMRASANYGYTF.

The V call is TRBV9, the J call TRBJ2-5; no clear D gene. CDR3 length: 15 amino acids. The V gene lost 0 bases and the J gene lost 4 bases, with 13 bases spanning the gap. Germline values: CDR1 SGDLS, CDR2 YYNGEE. Written as DNA, the CDR3 is TGTGCCAGCAGCGTAGCGGGTACTCCCACAGAGACCCAGTACTTC. Protein product: CASSVAGTPTETQYF.

V gene TRBV10-3 combines with J gene TRBJ2-5; D is unresolved. Trimming removed 3 bases at V and 4 bases at J, with 6 bases between. The CDR3 sequence is 12 residues long. Germline CDR1 ENHRY, CDR2 SYGVKD. CDR3 protein: CAISEVGETQYF. DNA of the CDR3: TGTGCCATCAGTGAAGTAGGAGAGACCCAGTACTTC.

The J gene is TRBJ2-1, the V gene TRBV7-9; D remains ambiguous. The germline CDR1 and CDR2 sequences are SEHNR and FQNEAQ (reference sequence). The CDR3 is 17 residues long. The germline V and J ends were trimmed by 2 bases and 9 bases, with 23 bases remaining between them. The CDR3 DNA follows: TGTGCCAGCAGCTTATCGTTAGGCACAATCAGCGTTGGTGAGCAGTTCTTC. Protein product: CASSLSLGTISVGEQFF.

This clone showed up just once. The chain recombines TRBV5-8 with TRBJ2-1; 9 nucleotides line up with TRBD2. The germline gives CDR1 SGHTS, CDR2 YDEGEE. The CDR3 is 15 residues long. V lost 0 bases to trimming and J lost 2 bases; unmatched junction nucleotides: 0. This CDR3 reads CASSLASGTYNEQFF. CDR3 DNA: TGTGCCAGCAGCTTGGCTAGCGGGACCTACAATGAGCAGTTCTTC.

This clone appeared a few times. This sequence joins TRBV5-4 and TRBJ1-4; 9 nucleotides match TRBD1. V gave up 4 bases and J gave up 4 bases; unmatched junction bases: 5. In germline, CDR1 is SGHNT, CDR2 YYREEE (reference sequence). The CDR3 totals 15 residues. The CDR3 sequence: CASSENRGLNEKLFF. The CDR3 DNA sequence: TGTGCCAGCAGCGAGAACAGGGGGCTTAATGAAAAACTGTTTTTT.

There are a few counts of this clone. The J gene is TRBJ2-4, the V gene TRBV19, with D perhaps matching TRBD1 or TRBD2 (6 bases each). This CDR3 contains 15 residues. The ends were cut back, 6 bases at V and 1 base at J, with 13 bases in the middle. Per germline, CDR1 LNHDA and CDR2 SQIVND (reference sequence). This CDR3 reads CASSPGGGAKNIQYF. The DNA of the CDR3 is TGTGCCAGTAGCCCAGGAGGGGGGGCCAAAAACATTCAGTACTTC.

CDR3 DNA sequence: TGTGCCAGCAGTGAAGGGACAGGGGTAGGGGCCGCCTTTATGGAATATTTT. Its translation is CASSEGTGVGAAFMEYF. The chain recombines TRBV6-1 with TRBJ1-3; 9 bases fit TRBD1. Looked up from germline, CDR1 is MNHNS and CDR2 is SASEGT. The trim removed 1 base at V and 15 bases at J, leaving 19 bases unmatched. The CDR3 has 17 amino acids.

This clone was detected once. V usage is TRBV28 and J usage is TRBJ2-1; D unresolved. This CDR3 region has 15 residues. Deletions cut 1 base from V and 6 bases from J, with 13 bases between. Germline lookup yields CDR1 MDHEN and CDR2 SYDVKM. CDR3 nucleotide sequence: TGTGCCAGCAGTTTATCCGACCCCAACTCCAATGAGCAGTTCTTC. Translated, it gives CASSLSDPNSNEQFF.

The chain uses TRBV7-8 and TRBJ1-2; D unresolved. The CDR3 spans 12 residues. Germline values: CDR1 SGHVS, CDR2 FQNEAQ. Trimming stripped 1 base from V and 3 bases from J, with 3 bases between. The CDR3 protein is CASSLEYYGYTF. In DNA form, the CDR3 reads TGTGCCAGCAGCTTAGAGTACTATGGCTACACCTTC.

The V gene is TRBV18, the J gene TRBJ1-2; TRBD1 is a possible D gene (5 bases). Germline CDR1 is KGHSH and CDR2 is LQKENI. V was shortened by 3 bases and J by 7 bases, with 9 bases between the two germline ends. The CDR3 loop spans 12 amino acids. CDR3 DNA sequence: TGTGCCAGCTCACCGGTAGGGGCTGGCTACACCTTC. This translates into CASSPVGAGYTF.

The chain couples TRBV27 to TRBJ2-7; 7 bases are shared with TRBD2. Trimming at V came to 5 bases and at J to 4 bases, leaving 8 bases not matched to a gene. The V gene's germline CDR1 is MNHEY and CDR2 SMNVEV (reference sequence). The CDR3 totals 14 residues. The CDR3, as DNA: TGTGCCAGCAGTCCCACGACGGGAGGATACGAGCAGTACTTC. Its translation: CASSPTTGGYEQYF.

This clone is medium-sized in the sample. This chain links TRBV27 with TRBJ1-2; 8 bases line up with TRBD1. The V gene end was trimmed by 5 bases and the J gene end by 7 bases; junction bases not matched to a gene: 9. Germline V CDR1 and CDR2: MNHEY, SMNVEV (reference sequence). This CDR3 contains 14 residues. CDR3 in DNA: TGTGCCAGCAGTGCTCAGGGGGCGCGGCCTGGCTACACCTTC. Translation: CASSAQGARPGYTF.

This clone showed up just a few times. The chain uses TRBV7-9 and TRBJ2-7, with D possibly matching TRBD1 (6 bases). The germline CDR1 and CDR2 sequences are SEHNR and FQNEAQ (reference sequence). There are 15 residues in the CDR3. The germline V and J ends were trimmed by 1 base and 0 bases, with 10 bases remaining between them. The CDR3: CASSLGGGFSYEQYF. The CDR3 DNA reads as TGTGCCAGCAGCTTAGGAGGGGGATTCTCCTACGAGCAGTACTTC.

The rearrangement links TRBV29-1 to TRBJ1-2, with D possibly matching TRBD1 (6 bases). CDR1 is SQVTM, CDR2 ANQGSEA, per germline. The CDR3 is made up of 11 amino acids. V was shortened by 4 bases and J by 8 bases, with 11 bases between the two germline ends. The DNA of the CDR3 is TGCAGCGTTGGCAGGGACAAAGGCTACACCTTC. Translating it yields CSVGRDKGYTF.

V and J are TRBV9 and TRBJ1-6, with D possibly matching TRBD1 (5 bases). Germline V gene lookup returns CDR1 SGDLS and CDR2 YYNGEE. This CDR3 contains 14 residues. Trimming removed 2 bases at V and 5 bases at J, with 8 bases between. CDR3 loop: CASSVGGDNSPLHF. The CDR3 nucleotides are TGTGCCAGCAGCGTTGGAGGGGATAATTCACCCCTCCACTTT.

CDR3 in DNA: TGCGCCAGCAGCACAGGGACAGGGACCCTCGGGGGCTACGAGCAGTACTTC. Amino acids: CASSTGTGTLGGYEQYF. V gene TRBV5-1 combines with J gene TRBJ2-7; the match to TRBD1 covers 9 bases. This CDR3 has 17 residues. Per the germline V gene, CDR1 is SGHRS and CDR2 is YFSETQ. Trimming at V came to 4 bases and at J to 3 bases, leaving 14 bases not matched to a gene.

This clone has just a few counts. This sequence joins TRBV18 and TRBJ1-5; 7 bases fit TRBD1. CDR3 length: 14 residues. Unmatched junction bases numbered 2, after V lost 4 bases and J lost 2 bases. Germline CDR1 KGHSH, CDR2 LQKENI. CDR3 nucleotides: TGTGCCAGCTCACTAGGACAGGGCAATCAGCCCCAGCATTTT. It translates to CASSLGQGNQPQHF.

The chain uses TRBV7-8 and TRBJ1-1; weak D call: TRBD1 (6 bases). CDR3 length: 14 residues. Trimming pared 8 bases from V and 8 bases from J, leaving 21 bases between. The germline V gene has CDR1 SGHVS and CDR2 FQNEAQ. The chain's CDR3 is CASRREEGGTEAFF. The CDR3 coding sequence is TGTGCCAGCCGGAGGGAGGAAGGGGGTACCGAAGCTTTCTTT.

The chain recombines TRBV5-6 with TRBJ1-1; D may be TRBD1 (5 bases). Germline V gene sequence: CDR1 SGHDT, CDR2 YYEEEE. The germline V and J ends were trimmed by 3 bases and 1 base, with 13 bases remaining between them. The CDR3 has 15 amino acids. The CDR3 reads CASSSTSGQNTEAFF. The DNA of the CDR3 is TGTGCCAGCAGCTCTACTTCTGGACAGAACACTGAAGCTTTCTTT.

This clone was seen a few times. The rearrangement uses TRBV18 and TRBJ1-4; 7 positions match TRBD1. Trimming cost V 0 bases and J 5 bases; bases outside gene matches: 6. The CDR3 runs to 16 residues. In germline, CDR1 is KGHSH, CDR2 LQKENI. The CDR3 region has the DNA TGTGCCAGCTCACCACCGACAGGGATCTCGAATGAAAAACTGTTTTTT. Translated, it gives CASSPPTGISNEKLFF.

The CDR3 coding sequence is TGTGCCAGCAGTGAATGGAGGTTGGGGGGAGGGGAGCAGTACTTC. It codes for CASSEWRLGGGEQYF. The chain combines TRBV6-1 with TRBJ2-7; 7 bases are shared with TRBD2. Germline V gene data show CDR1 as MNHNS and CDR2 as SASEGT. The CDR3 runs 15 residues. Trimming cost V 2 bases and J 7 bases; bases outside gene matches: 11.